One sample yielded the 10 T cell receptor beta chains listed below, sequenced in a study of OX40 agonist ivuxolimab in advanced cancers. Some clones are missing from TCRdb's copy, which holds only in-frame ones; the method was immunoSEQ multiplex PCR. The profile shows about 79,000 clones, approximately 92% of them singletons. The source material was CD4+ or CD8+ T cells sorted from blood, sampled in a trial of the OX40 agonist ivuxolimab. The receptors originated from an adult with an advanced solid tumor such as melanoma, head and neck, liver or kidney cancer.

The CDR3 loop is CASSSSAAVRGAFF. Written as DNA, the CDR3 is TGTGCCAGCAGCTCATCGGCGGCAGTCAGGGGAGCTTTCTTT. The V call is TRBV7-9, the J call TRBJ1-1; the D gene is possibly TRBD1 (6 bases). V lost 4 bases and J 10 bases, leaving 19 bases between the germline ends. This CDR3 region has 14 residues. Germline V lookup: CDR1 SEHNR, CDR2 FQNEAQ (reference sequence).

The rearrangement joins TRBV9 to TRBJ1-4; D gene unclear. This CDR3 spans 15 amino acids. V was shortened by 0 bases and J by 1 base, with 7 bases between the two germline ends. CDR1 SGDLS and CDR2 YYNGEE come from the germline V gene. CDR3 nucleotides: TGTGCCAGCAGCGTAGCTCCAGGAACTAATGAAAAACTGTTTTTT. Translation gives CASSVAPGTNEKLFF.

Worth noting for this clone: One junction end disagrees with the germline gene, perhaps due to a read error. The genes are TRBV4-3 and TRBJ2-1; 7 bases line up with TRBD1. CDR3 length: 15 residues. CDR1 LGHNA and CDR2 YSLEER come from the germline V gene. CDR3 protein: CASRQGGSSYNEQFF. The CDR3 region has the DNA TGCGCCAGCAGACAAGGGGGCAGCTCCTACAATGAGCAGTTCTTC.

By sample fraction, this clone is medium-sized. V is TRBV4-1 and J is TRBJ2-7, with TRBD2 matching 13 bases. V gave up 3 bases and J gave up 6 bases; unmatched junction bases: 5. The CDR3 contains 15 residues. CDR1 MGHRA and CDR2 YSYEKL come from the germline V gene. The CDR3 DNA reads TGCGCCAGCAGCCAGGGACTAGCGGGATTGGTCGAGCAGTACTTC. Its protein product is CASSQGLAGLVEQYF.

The chain couples TRBV5-1 to TRBJ2-5; D gene unclear. Looked up from germline, CDR1 is SGHRS and CDR2 is YFSETQ. The CDR3 consists of 13 residues. V lost 5 bases and J 4 bases, leaving 12 bases between the germline ends. Written as DNA, the CDR3 is TGCGCCAGCAGAAGGGTTTTAGGAGAGACCCAGTACTTC. Its translation is CASRRVLGETQYF.

The genes are TRBV18 and TRBJ1-3; D gene unclear. V was cut by 0 bases and J by 2 bases, with 14 bases left in between. CDR3 size: 17 residues. CDR1 and CDR2 (germline): KGHSH, LQKENI. The CDR3 loop is CASSPPGWEETGNTIYF. For the CDR3, the DNA is TGTGCCAGCTCACCACCAGGTTGGGAGGAAACTGGAAACACCATATATTTT.

The CDR3 loop is CAWSKTADNEQFF. CDR3 in DNA: TGTGCCTGGAGTAAGACGGCTGACAATGAGCAGTTCTTC. V is TRBV30 and J is TRBJ2-1; no firm D call. The CDR3 is 13 amino acids. Germline assignment: CDR1 GTSNPN and CDR2 SVGIG (reference sequence). Trimming shortened V by 2 bases and J by 5 bases, and 10 bases separated the two germline ends.

V gene TRBV19 combines with J gene TRBJ2-1; TRBD1 aligns across 7 bases. The CDR3 totals 17 residues. Per the germline V gene, CDR1 is LNHDA and CDR2 is SQIVND (reference sequence). V lost 0 bases and J lost 6; bases outside the gene matches: 11. The CDR3: CASSIDSPGQPFNEQFF. CDR3 nucleotides: TGTGCCAGTAGTATAGATTCCCCGGGACAGCCATTCAATGAGCAGTTCTTC.

The rearrangement joins TRBV6-1 to TRBJ2-1; 12 bases line up with TRBD2. Germline V gene sequence: CDR1 MNHNS, CDR2 SASEGT. The trim removed 0 bases at V and 9 bases at J, leaving 9 bases unmatched. The CDR3 consists of 17 residues. CDR3 residues: CASSEAGLASGRVEQFF. CDR3 in DNA: TGTGCCAGCAGTGAAGCCGGTTTGGCTAGCGGGAGGGTTGAGCAGTTCTTC.

V is TRBV5-1 and J is TRBJ2-7; D uncertain. The CDR3 consists of 16 residues. Trimming removed 3 bases from V and 5 bases from J, with 21 bases in between. The germline gives CDR1 SGHRS, CDR2 YFSETQ. The DNA of the CDR3 is TGCGCCAGCAGCTCGAGGCCAGCCATCCCAGTCGACGAGCAGTACTTC. Translating gives CASSSRPAIPVDEQYF.